The rows below give T cell receptor beta chains drawn from one sample of a study of blood T cell repertoires in COVID-19. Repertoires were generated with immunoSEQ multiplex PCR, while TCRdb's copy carries only in-frame clones and drops some. The table shows around 61,000 clones, with 85% to 90% occurring only once. Sequencing input: peripheral blood. All receptors come from a middle-aged man with active COVID-19. Each CDR3 is given with its conserved first and last residue. Fields, in order: D gene, V gene, J gene, clone size, CDR3 DNA, CDR3 protein. The D gene is left open where the match is weak. Some rows have no size entry. The others give once, few or many, or a class for an expanded clone.

>TRBD1|TRBV23-1|TRBJ2-2|-
TGCGCCAGCAGTCAATTCCTGCGGACAGGGAGAAGGACAGGTAACACCGGGGAGCTGTTTTTT
CASSQFLRTGRRTGNTGELFF
>-|TRBV9|TRBJ2-7|few
TGTGCCAGCAGCGTCTCGGACTCTGCTTTTGACTACGAGCAGTACTTC
CASSVSDSAFDYEQYF
>TRBD1|TRBV7-7|TRBJ2-3|-
TGTGCTAGCAGCTCGGGACAGGGAGGGAGGGATACGCAGTATTTT
CASSSGQGGRDTQYF
>-|TRBV6-2/TRBV6-3|TRBJ2-7|-
TGTGCCAGCAGTTACTCGGACAGCTACGAGCAGTACTTC
CASSYSDSYEQYF
>-|TRBV24-1|TRBJ1-4|-
TGTGCCACCAGTGACTCGACAGTGCTTAATGAAAAACTGTTTTTT
CATSDSTVLNEKLFF
>-|TRBV18|TRBJ2-7|-
TGTGCCAGCTCTAGACAGGACAGACTCTCCTACGAGCAGTACTTC
CASSRQDRLSYEQYF
>TRBD1|TRBV5-1|TRBJ2-2|-
TGCGCCAGCAGCCCGGCGGGACAGGGGGCGACCGGGGAGCTGTTTTTT
CASSPAGQGATGELFF
>-|TRBV20-1|TRBJ2-6|-
TGCAGTGCTAGTTCCTTTTCTGGGGCCAACGTCCTGACTTTC
CSASSFSGANVLTF
>TRBD1|TRBV7-2|TRBJ2-2|once
TGTGCCAGCAGCCCAACAGGGGCCCTAAACACCGGGGAGCTGTTTTTT
CASSPTGALNTGELFF
>TRBD1|TRBV5-1|TRBJ2-4|-
TGCGCCAGCAGCATGTCCGGGACAGGGGGTAACATTCAGTACTTC
CASSMSGTGGNIQYF
>TRBD1|TRBV19|TRBJ1-1|-
TGTGCCAGTAGCCAAAACCCCCCAAAGACAGGGAGTGGCACTGAAGCTTTCTTT
CASSQNPPKTGSGTEAFF
>-|TRBV5-1|TRBJ1-4|-
TGCGCCAGCAGCTTTGAGTCCGCAACTAATGAAAAACTGTTTTTT
CASSFESATNEKLFF
>-|TRBV6-5|TRBJ1-2|-
TGTGCCAGCAGTCGAATGACATTAGCTAACTATGGCTACACCTTC
CASSRMTLANYGYTF
>-|TRBV7-9|TRBJ1-6|-
TGTGCCAGCAGCTCCGGGCCGGTGACAGGCCGGCCACCCCTCCACTTT
CASSSGPVTGRPPLHF
>-|TRBV3-1/TRBV3-2|TRBJ2-2|-
TGTGCCAGCTCCCAAAGGGGCACCGGGGAGCTGTTTTTT
CASSQRGTGELFF
>-|TRBV21-1|TRBJ1-3|-
TGTGCCAGCAGCAATGGAGGCCCGGGAACTGGAAACACCATATATTTT
CASSNGGPGTGNTIYF
>-|TRBV28|TRBJ1-4|-
TGTGCCTGGTCGGGGAACGGGGAAAAACTGTTTTTT
CAWSGNGEKLFF
>-|TRBV18|TRBJ2-7|once
TGTGCCAGCTCACAAGGGCGAGGGAGACACGAGCAGTACTTC
CASSQGRGRHEQYF
>TRBD2|TRBV2|TRBJ2-1|-
TGTGCCAGCAGTGCCGAGCTAGCGGGGTACAATGAGCAGTTCTTC
CASSAELAGYNEQFF
>-|TRBV7-2|TRBJ2-3|-
TGTGCCAGCAGCTTAGGGAGGGAGAGAGATACGCAGTATTTT
CASSLGRERDTQYF
>-|TRBV19|TRBJ1-4|-
TGTGCCAGTAGTTTCGCGAGATTTGGAGGCGTCAATGAAAAACTGTTTTTT
CASSFARFGGVNEKLFF
>TRBD1|TRBV28|TRBJ1-6|-
TGTGCCAGCAGTTTGAGGGGGCTGGATTCACCCCTCCACTTT
CASSLRGLDSPLHF
>TRBD1|TRBV10-3|TRBJ2-1|-
TGTGCCATCAGGGGGACAGGGTTCCATGAGCAGTTCTTC
CAIRGTGFHEQFF
>TRBD2|TRBV6-5|TRBJ2-3|once
TGTGCCATTCCGGGACTAGTAGGCACAGATACGCAGTATTTT
CAIPGLVGTDTQYF
>-|TRBV6-2/TRBV6-3|TRBJ1-2|-
TGTGCCAGCAGTTACTCGGCGGGGGCTACCTATGGCTACACCTTC
CASSYSAGATYGYTF
>-|TRBV19|TRBJ1-1|once
TGTGCCAGTGGCATCGAAGCTTTCTTT
CASGIEAFF
>TRBD2|TRBV20-1|TRBJ2-1|-
TGCAGTGCTAGTAGCGGGAGGGCCGAAAACTCCTACAATGAGCAGTTCTTC
CSASSGRAENSYNEQFF
>-|TRBV2|TRBJ2-1|few
TGTGCCAGCAGTGTCGCGGAGTGGAGGGGTTTAAATGAGCAGTTCTTC
CASSVAEWRGLNEQFF
>TRBD2|TRBV5-1|TRBJ2-3|once
TGCGCCAGCAGCTTGGATCCTAGCGGGGGAACAGATACGCAGTATTTT
CASSLDPSGGTDTQYF
>TRBD1|TRBV6-2/TRBV6-3|TRBJ1-1|-
TGTGCCAGCAGCCCACAGGGGGCACATCTTACTGAAGCTTTCTTT
CASSPQGAHLTEAFF
>-|TRBV18|TRBJ1-2|-
TGTGCCAGCTCACCATACCCGGGAGATAACTATGGCTACACCTTC
CASSPYPGDNYGYTF
>TRBD2|TRBV5-1|TRBJ2-3|-
TGCGCCAGCAGCTTATATCCGGGACTAGCGGGAGATACGCAGTATTTT
CASSLYPGLAGDTQYF
>-|TRBV3-1/TRBV3-2|TRBJ2-1|-
TGTGCCAGCAGCCAAGGAAAAGCCTGGGAGCACCCAGACTCCTACAATGAGCAGTTCTTC
CASSQGKAWEHPDSYNEQFF
>TRBD1|TRBV5-1|TRBJ2-1|-
TGCGCCAGCAGCCAGGGACAGTCCTACAATGAGCAGTTCTTC
CASSQGQSYNEQFF
>TRBD1|TRBV14|TRBJ1-6|-
TGTGCCAGCAGCCTCAGCCAAGGGGGCCGTAATTCACCCCTCCACTTT
CASSLSQGGRNSPLHF
>-|TRBV18|TRBJ1-3|-
TGTGCCAGCTCCCTAACGGGGGAGGCCGGAAACACCATATATTTT
CASSLTGEAGNTIYF
>TRBD2|TRBV6-5|TRBJ2-7|-
TGTGCCAGCCAGGCACTAGCGGGATTCGAGCAGTACTTC
CASQALAGFEQYF
>-|TRBV19|TRBJ2-1|-
TGTGCCAGTAGGGAAAGGGGGATCGATGAGCAGTTCTTC
CASRERGIDEQFF
>-|TRBV9|TRBJ2-7|-
TGTGCCAGCAGCCCGGGACAAGTCTACGAGCAGTACTTC
CASSPGQVYEQYF
>-|TRBV5-6|TRBJ2-7|-
TGTGCCAGCAGCTTGGGGCTCAGCTCCTACGAGCAGTACTTC
CASSLGLSSYEQYF
>-|TRBV7-8|TRBJ2-1|-
TGTGCCAGCAGCTTAGCGCGGCTGAGCTCCTACAATGAGCAGTTCTTC
CASSLARLSSYNEQFF
>-|TRBV7-8|TRBJ1-4|-
TGTGCCAGCAGGGGGGGGGCCCTTAATGAAAAACTGTTTTTT
CASRGGALNEKLFF
>-|TRBV5-1|TRBJ2-1|-
TGCGCCAGCAGCCCGGGACAATCCTACAATGAGCAGTTCTTC
CASSPGQSYNEQFF
>TRBD2|TRBV3-1/TRBV3-2|TRBJ2-7|-
TGTGCCAGCAGCCAAGAGGCGGGGGGTAGCTCCTACGAGCAGTACTTC
CASSQEAGGSSYEQYF
>TRBD1|TRBV19|TRBJ2-2|-
TGTGCCAGTAGTATCGGACAGGGCGTCGGGAACACCGGGGAGCTGTTTTTT
CASSIGQGVGNTGELFF
>TRBD1|TRBV6-5|TRBJ2-7|-
TGTGCCAGCAGTAGGACAGGATACTACGAGCAGTACTTC
CASSRTGYYEQYF
>-|TRBV13|TRBJ1-6|-
TGTGCCAGCAGCCTCCACCGGACAGCAGGTTCACCCCTCCACTTT
CASSLHRTAGSPLHF
>TRBD1|TRBV5-4|TRBJ1-2|-
TGTGCCAGCAGCAGACAGGGGGCAGGCGGCTACACCTTC
CASSRQGAGGYTF
>-|TRBV7-2|TRBJ2-3|-
TGTGCCAGCAGCTTAGTAGGCGGGGGCAACACAGATACGCAGTATTTT
CASSLVGGGNTDTQYF